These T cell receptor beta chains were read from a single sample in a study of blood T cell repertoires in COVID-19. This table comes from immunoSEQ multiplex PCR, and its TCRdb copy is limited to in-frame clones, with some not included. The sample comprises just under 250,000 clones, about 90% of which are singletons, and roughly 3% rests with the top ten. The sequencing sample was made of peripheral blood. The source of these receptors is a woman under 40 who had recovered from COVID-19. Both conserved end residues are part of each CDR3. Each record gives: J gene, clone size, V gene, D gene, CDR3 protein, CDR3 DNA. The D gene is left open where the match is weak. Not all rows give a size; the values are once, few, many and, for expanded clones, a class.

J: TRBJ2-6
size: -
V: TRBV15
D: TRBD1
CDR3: CATNRGLGANVLTF
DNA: TGTGCCACCAACAGGGGGCTCGGGGCCAACGTCCTGACTTTC

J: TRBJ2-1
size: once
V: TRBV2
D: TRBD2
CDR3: CASNEGGGSSYNEQFF
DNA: TGTGCCAGCAACGAGGGCGGGGGGAGCTCCTACAATGAGCAGTTCTTC

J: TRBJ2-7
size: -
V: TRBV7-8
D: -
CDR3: CASSLDRGWQYF
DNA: TGTGCCAGCAGCTTAGATCGGGGGTGGCAGTACTTC

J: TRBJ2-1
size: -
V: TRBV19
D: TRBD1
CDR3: CASSPGAGGLGEQFF
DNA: TGTGCCAGTAGTCCCGGGGCAGGGGGCTTGGGTGAGCAGTTCTTC

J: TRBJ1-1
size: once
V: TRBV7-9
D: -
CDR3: CASSRGGFITEAFF
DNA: TGTGCCAGCAGTCGGGGGGGCTTCATCACTGAAGCTTTCTTT

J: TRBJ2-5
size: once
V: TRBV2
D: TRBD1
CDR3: CARTIGQGETQYF
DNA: TGTGCCAGGACAATAGGACAGGGAGAGACCCAGTACTTC

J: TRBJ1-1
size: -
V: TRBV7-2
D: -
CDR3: CASSLTGQLTEAFF
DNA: TGTGCCAGCAGCCTCACGGGACAACTCACTGAAGCTTTCTTT

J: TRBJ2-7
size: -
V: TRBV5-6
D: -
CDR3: CASSLGWTSYEQYF
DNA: TGTGCCAGCAGCTTGGGTTGGACATCCTACGAGCAGTACTTC

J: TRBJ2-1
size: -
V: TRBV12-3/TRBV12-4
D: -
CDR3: CASSGQFNEQFF
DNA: TGTGCCAGCAGCGGACAGTTCAATGAGCAGTTCTTC

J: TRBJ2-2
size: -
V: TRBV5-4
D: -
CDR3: CASSGTAGAVTGELFF
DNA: TGTGCCAGCAGCGGGACGGCAGGGGCGGTCACCGGGGAGCTGTTTTTT

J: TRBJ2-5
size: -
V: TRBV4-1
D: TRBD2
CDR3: CASSSGGQETQYF
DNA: TGCGCCAGCAGTTCGGGGGGTCAAGAGACCCAGTACTTC

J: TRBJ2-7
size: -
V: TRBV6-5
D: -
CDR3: CASTLASYEQYF
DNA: TGTGCCAGCACACTAGCTTCCTACGAGCAGTACTTC

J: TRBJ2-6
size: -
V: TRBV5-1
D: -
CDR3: CASSVMSAFSGANVLTF
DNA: TGCGCCAGCAGTGTCATGAGTGCCTTCTCTGGGGCCAACGTCCTGACTTTC

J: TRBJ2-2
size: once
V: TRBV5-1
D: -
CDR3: CASSSLATGELFF
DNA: TGCGCCAGCAGCTCTTTAGCCACCGGGGAGCTGTTTTTT

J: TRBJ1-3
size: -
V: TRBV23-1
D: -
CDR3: CASSHSTGQNTIYF
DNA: TGCGCCAGCAGTCATTCTACAGGTCAAAACACCATATATTTT

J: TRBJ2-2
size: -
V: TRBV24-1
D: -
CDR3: CATSDLSRGGTGELFF
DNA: TGTGCCACCAGTGATTTGTCCAGGGGTGGGACCGGGGAGCTGTTTTTT

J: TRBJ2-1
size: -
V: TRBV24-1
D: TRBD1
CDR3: CATSDLWDRGNEQFF
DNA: TGTGCCACCAGTGATTTATGGGACAGGGGAAATGAGCAGTTCTTC

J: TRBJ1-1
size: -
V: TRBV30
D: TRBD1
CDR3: CAWSPGQVNTEAFF
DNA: TGTGCCTGGAGTCCAGGACAGGTCAACACTGAAGCTTTCTTT

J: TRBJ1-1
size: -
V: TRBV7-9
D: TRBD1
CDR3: CASSLQGANTEAFF
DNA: TGTGCCAGCAGCCTACAGGGGGCTAACACTGAAGCTTTCTTT

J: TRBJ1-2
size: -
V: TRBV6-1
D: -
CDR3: CASSEGEPSLDGYTF
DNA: TGTGCCAGCAGTGAAGGGGAGCCGTCGTTGGATGGCTACACCTTC

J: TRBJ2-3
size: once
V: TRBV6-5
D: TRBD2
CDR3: CAIRGEGTDTQYF
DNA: TGTGCCATCCGGGGGGAGGGAACAGATACGCAGTATTTT

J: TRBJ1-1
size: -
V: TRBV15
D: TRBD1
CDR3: CATSRDPTGGIAFF
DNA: TGTGCCACCAGCAGAGATCCCACAGGGGGGATAGCTTTCTTT

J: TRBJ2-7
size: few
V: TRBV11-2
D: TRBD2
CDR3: CASRPTSGVYEQYF
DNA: TGTGCCAGCAGGCCCACTAGCGGGGTCTACGAGCAGTACTTC

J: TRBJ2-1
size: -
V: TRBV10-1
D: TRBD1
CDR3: CASSRGSNNEQFF
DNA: TGCGCCAGCAGCAGGGGGTCGAACAATGAGCAGTTCTTC